Listed here are 4 T cell receptor beta chains from one sample, sequenced in a study of shared clonotypes between healthy human individuals. The data were produced by immunoSEQ multiplex PCR, yet TCRdb's version contains in-frame clones alone and is incomplete. The sample holds millions of clones; around 90% are singletons and the top ten take around 0.15%. The sequencing input was naive CD4+ T cells sorted from blood. Subset reported: CD45RA+ positively selected. These TCRs come from a man in his late teens or twenties in good health.

This clone has just one count. CDR3 protein: CASSEPEWGYYGYTF. Here the CDR3 DNA reads TGCGCCAGCAGTGAGCCTGAGTGGGGATACTATGGCTACACCTTC. J is TRBJ1-2 and V is TRBV10-2, with D unclear. The CDR3 totals 15 residues. Germline V gene lookup returns CDR1 WSHSY and CDR2 SAAADI. V was pared by 2 bases and J by 3 bases, with 13 bases between.

This rearrangement joins TRBV27 to TRBJ2-1, with TRBD2 matching over 14 bases. Germline CDR1 reads MNHEY; CDR2 reads SMNVEV (reference sequence). V dropped 7 bases and J dropped 6; count of bases not matched to a gene: 5. This CDR3 region has 15 residues. CDR3 in amino acids: CASTPGLAGVNEQFF. CDR3 nucleotide sequence: TGTGCCAGCACTCCGGGACTAGCGGGAGTCAATGAGCAGTTCTTC.

V is TRBV7-8 and J is TRBJ2-3, with 11 bases aligning to TRBD1. The ends lost 1 base at V and 1 base at J; junction bases unmatched: 7. Germline assignment: CDR1 SGHVS and CDR2 FQNEAQ. CDR3 length: 18 amino acids. CDR3 in amino acids: CASSLVGQGGRRTDTQYF. The CDR3 DNA is TGTGCCAGCAGCTTAGTGGGACAGGGGGGCCGTCGCACAGATACGCAGTATTTT. Variable domain in full (rest from reference TRBV7-8 and TRBJ2-3): GAGVSQSPRYKVAKRGQDVALRCDPISGHVSLFWYQQALGQGPEFLTYFQNEAQLDKSGLPSDRFFAERPEGSVSTLKIQRTQQEDSAVYLCASSLVGQGGRRTDTQYFGPGTRLTVL.

The CDR3 here is CASQRGYEQYF. The CDR3, as DNA: TGTGCCAGCCAAAGAGGGTACGAGCAGTACTTC. The V and J genes are TRBV6-5 and TRBJ2-7; D might be TRBD2 (5 bases). This CDR3 has 11 amino acids. Germline V gene data show CDR1 as MNHEY and CDR2 as SVGAGI. V lost 8 bases to trimming and J lost 4 bases, with 9 bases between them.